This TCR beta chain was sequenced during a study of blood T cell repertoires in COVID-19. About the study: Samples taken during acute and convalescent COVID-19 were collected in the United States, Italy and Spain. From T cells, B-cell-depleted T cells, or PBMCs came the material, which was cDNA or gDNA.

Per germline, CDR1 MGHRA and CDR2 YSYEKL. The CDR3 spans 15 residues. J lost 5 bases, V lost 3 bases, and 3 bases had no gene match. Profiled with immunoSEQ multiplex PCR; TCRdb holds only in-frame clones, not every one. The sample comprises 340,000 or so clones, around four fifths of which are singletons, and almost 3% rests with the top ten. The chain uses TRBV4-1 and TRBJ2-2; 10 bases match TRBD2. The sample comprised peripheral blood. This receptor was obtained from a man aged 30 to 45 with active or convalescent COVID-19. CDR3 region: CASSQLAGATGELFF. CDR3 sequence (DNA): TGCGCCAGCAGCCAGCTAGCGGGAGCGACCGGGGAGCTGTTTTTT.